The 16 T cell receptor beta chains in this list originate from one sample, sequenced in a study of T-cell memory formation after mild COVID-19. TCRdb re-derived calls from the 5' RACE reads in MiXCR, one entry per CDR3 protein. The table shows 470,000 or so distinct CDR3 sequences, with 15% to 25% occurring only once. Sequencing used PBMCs or a T cell subset sorted from them (not recorded which). These receptors were obtained from an adult woman who had mild COVID-19 (a few samples of this study predate the infection). Cell type and time point are not known.

This clonotype showed up many times. This sequence joins TRBV6-2 or TRBV6-3 and TRBJ2-5; D is unresolved. Trimming removed 3 bases from V and 5 bases from J, with 4 bases in between. The CDR3 has 11 amino acids. Germline loops: CDR1 MNHEY, CDR2 SVGEGT. DNA for the CDR3: TGTGCCAGCAGTTATATGGAGACCCAGTACTTC. Its translation is CASSYMETQYF.

This chain uses TRBV5-5 with TRBJ1-2, with TRBD1 matching 7 bases. The germline V gene encodes CDR1 SGHKS and CDR2 YYEKEE (reference sequence). V shed 3 bases and J 2 bases; nucleotides not matched to a gene: 4. This CDR3 is 14 amino acids long. CDR3 in DNA: TGTGCCAGCAGCTGGGACAGCCCGAACTATGGCTACACCTTC. This sequence encodes CASSWDSPNYGYTF.

V gene TRBV7-9 combines with J gene TRBJ2-7, with D unclear. V was pared by 10 bases and J by 3 bases, with 16 bases between. CDR1 is SEHNR and CDR2 is FQNEAQ in the germline V gene (reference sequence). The CDR3 totals 13 residues. The DNA for the CDR3 is TGTGCCACCGCACCTGTTGCCAACTACGAGCAGTACTTC. As protein: CATAPVANYEQYF.

This sequence joins TRBV7-6 and TRBJ2-3; TRBD1 matches at 7 bases. Germline CDR1 is SGHVS and CDR2 is FNYEAQ. CDR3 length: 16 amino acids. V dropped 1 base and J dropped 0; count of bases not matched to a gene: 4. CDR3 sequence reads: CASSLDGTVSTDTQYF. The CDR3 DNA is TGTGCCAGCAGCTTAGATGGGACAGTGAGCACAGATACGCAGTATTTT.

V is TRBV18 and J is TRBJ1-1; D remains ambiguous. Trimming left V 6 bases short and J 1 base short, with 18 bases between. Per the germline V gene, CDR1 is KGHSH and CDR2 is LQKENI. The CDR3 spans 16 residues. This CDR3 is CASSPGVSKGNTEAFF. The CDR3 coding sequence is TGTGCCAGCTCTCCCGGGGTTTCCAAGGGGAACACTGAAGCTTTCTTT.

This clonotype was seen more than once but under ten times. This chain uses TRBV11-2 with TRBJ2-7; the match to TRBD2 covers 8 bases. The J segment lost 0 bases and the V segment lost 4 bases, leaving 8 bases of the junction unmatched. Germline CDR1 SGHAT, CDR2 FQNNGV. The CDR3 consists of 16 residues. CDR3 region: CASSSSYGTSSYEQYF. The CDR3 nucleotides read TGTGCCAGCAGCTCGAGTTACGGGACTAGCTCCTACGAGCAGTACTTC.

This clonotype was seen more than once but under ten times. The V call is TRBV4-2, the J call TRBJ1-3; weak D call: TRBD1 (5 bases). The V gene's germline CDR1 is LGHNA and CDR2 YNFKEQ. There are 16 residues in the CDR3. V was trimmed by 0 bases and J by 1 base, leaving 10 bases between them. The CDR3 region is CASSQDASGSGNTIYF. The DNA for the CDR3 is TGTGCCAGCAGCCAAGATGCGTCAGGGTCTGGAAACACCATATATTTT.

The chain combines TRBV5-1 with TRBJ1-1; 11 bases are shared with TRBD1. With 0 bases clipped from V and 10 bases from J, the junction kept 5 bases outside the gene matches. Germline CDR1 is SGHRS and CDR2 is YFSETQ. This CDR3 comprises 14 residues. The CDR3 protein is CASSLDPGTGGAFF. The CDR3 DNA follows: TGCGCCAGCAGCTTGGATCCCGGGACAGGGGGAGCTTTCTTT.

This clonotype was counted many times. The chain recombines TRBV27 with TRBJ2-1; no firm D call. This CDR3 is 17 amino acids long. Trimming took off 5 bases at V and 5 bases at J, with 22 bases between the two ends. The germline V gene has CDR1 MNHEY and CDR2 SMNVEV (reference sequence). This CDR3 is CASSGVRTWGQNNEQFF. The DNA for the CDR3 is TGTGCCAGCAGTGGCGTACGAACATGGGGTCAGAACAATGAGCAGTTCTTC.

There are a few counts of this clonotype. The chain recombines TRBV27 with TRBJ2-4; either TRBD1 or TRBD2 may fit D (6 bases each). Germline V gives CDR1 MNHEY, CDR2 SMNVEV (reference sequence). The V end was cut by 1 base, the J end by 2 bases, with 18 bases between. The CDR3 is 18 amino acids. The CDR3 DNA reads TGTGCCAGCAGTTTATACCGTGGGGGGCTTGGGACCAAAAACATTCAGTACTTC. It codes for CASSLYRGGLGTKNIQYF.

This chain links TRBV7-9 with TRBJ1-2, with TRBD1 as a possible D gene (5 bases). This CDR3 has 14 residues. V gave up 1 base and J gave up 3 bases, with 9 bases separating them. CDR1 is SEHNR and CDR2 is FQNEAQ in the germline V gene (reference sequence). CDR3 nucleotides: TGTGCCAGCAGCTTAGTCGGGGGGTACTATGGCTACACCTTC. Amino acid sequence: CASSLVGGYYGYTF. Full variable domain (outside the CDR3, taken from reference TRBV7-9 and TRBJ1-2): DTGVSQNPRHKITKRGQNVTFRCDPISEHNRLYWYRQTLGQGPEFLTYFQNEAQLEKSRLLSDRFSAERPKGSFSTLEIQRTEQGDSAMYLCASSLVGGYYGYTFGSGTRLTVV.

This clonotype was seen more than once but under ten times. The chain joins TRBV25-1 to TRBJ2-1, with 14 bases that match TRBD2. Germline V gene lookup returns CDR1 MGHDK and CDR2 SYGVNS. Trimming cost V 6 bases and J 8 bases; bases outside gene matches: 9. This CDR3 spans 16 amino acids. For the CDR3, the DNA is TGTGCCAGCAGCCCGGGACTAGCGGGAGAGAGCGATGAGCAGTTCTTC. The encoded protein is CASSPGLAGESDEQFF. The whole variable domain, filled in from reference TRBV25-1 and TRBJ2-1, reads EADIYQTPRYLVIGTGKKITLECSQTMGHDKMYWYQQDPGMELHLIHYSYGVNSTEKGDLSSESTVSRIRTEHFPLTLESARPSHTSQYLCASSPGLAGESDEQFFGPGTRLTVL.

V gene TRBV18 combines with J gene TRBJ1-1, with D hard to call. Trimming removed 3 bases from V and 5 bases from J, with 7 bases in between. The CDR3 contains 12 residues. Germline loops: CDR1 KGHSH, CDR2 LQKENI. The CDR3 loop reads CASSPGETEAFF. The CDR3 nucleotides are TGTGCCAGCTCACCCGGCGAGACTGAAGCTTTCTTT.

The sample holds one count of this clonotype. This chain links TRBV20-1 with TRBJ2-5, with 8 bases identical to TRBD2. The CDR3 spans 14 residues. The V gene's germline CDR1 is DFQATT and CDR2 SNEGSKA (reference sequence). Unmatched junction bases numbered 7, after V lost 6 bases and J lost 1 base. The CDR3 region has the DNA TGCAGTGCCAACCGCGGGGGGACCCAAGAGACCCAGTACTTC. The encoded protein is CSANRGGTQETQYF.

This clonotype was seen ten or more times. The chain uses TRBV20-1 and TRBJ2-2; D may correspond to TRBD1 or TRBD2 (5 bases each). Between the trimmed V and J ends, which lost 0 bases and 8 bases, there was a span of 16 bases. This CDR3 has 15 residues. Germline V CDR1 and CDR2: DFQATT, SNEGSKA (reference sequence). CDR3 bases: TGCAGTGCTAGAGATCTTAATAAGGGACCTGGGGAGCTGTTTTTT. Translation gives CSARDLNKGPGELFF.

The gene calls are TRBV7-9 and TRBJ1-4; D perhaps matches TRBD1 (6 bases). Trimming cost V 1 base and J 11 bases, with 26 bases left between them. The CDR3 is 18 amino acids. CDR1 and CDR2 (germline): SEHNR, FQNEAQ (reference sequence). The CDR3 DNA reads TGTGCCAGCAGCTTAGTCGCTTTTCTGGGGGCAGCACCCGCCAAACTGTTTTTT. Protein product: CASSLVAFLGAAPAKLFF. Complete variable domain (other parts from reference TRBV7-9 and TRBJ1-4): DTGVSQNPRHKITKRGQNVTFRCDPISEHNRLYWYRQTLGQGPEFLTYFQNEAQLEKSRLLSDRFSAERPKGSFSTLEIQRTEQGDSAMYLCASSLVAFLGAAPAKLFFGSGTQLSVL.